These 3 T cell receptor beta chains came from one sample sequenced in a study of cytomegalovirus exposure and HLA in healthy donors. With 60 Vbeta and 13 Jbeta primers, the PCR was carried out. TCRdb keeps only in-frame clones here, not all; method: immunoSEQ multiplex PCR. There are about 140,000 clones in the sample; about four fifths occur only once, and approximately 0.99% lies in the top ten. Material: PBMCs. The receptor set was obtained from a male donor in good health and CMV-seronegative.

V usage is TRBV6-4 and J usage is TRBJ1-2, with 8 bases matching TRBD1. CDR1 and CDR2 (germline): MRHNA, SNTAGT. This CDR3 comprises 12 residues. The trim removed 2 bases at V and 8 bases at J, leaving 1 base unmatched. This chain's CDR3 is CASSDTGGGYTF. CDR3 nucleotides: TGTGCCAGCAGTGACACAGGGGGAGGCTACACCTTC.

The chain links TRBV2 to TRBJ1-3, with TRBD1 matching 8 bases. The CDR3 runs 15 residues. The trim removed 6 bases at V and 0 bases at J, leaving 4 bases unmatched. The germline gives CDR1 SNHLY, CDR2 FYNNEI. CDR3 sequence: CASRLGQVSGNTIYF. CDR3 nucleotides: TGTGCCAGCAGACTGGGACAGGTCTCTGGAAACACCATATATTTT.

This CDR3 is CASSLRDSFLYGYTF. The CDR3 DNA reads as TGTGCCAGCAGCTTGAGGGACAGCTTTCTCTATGGCTACACCTTC. The chain has TRBV5-5 and TRBJ1-2; TRBD1 matches at 7 bases. Germline V lookup: CDR1 SGHKS, CDR2 YYEKEE (reference sequence). J gave up 4 bases and V 1 base, and 7 bases lay outside the gene matches. The CDR3 consists of 15 residues.